The clone carrying this T cell receptor beta chain was recorded only once. This CDR3 region has 16 residues. In germline, CDR1 is LGHDT, CDR2 YNNKEL (reference sequence). The J segment lost 0 bases and the V segment lost 4 bases, leaving 4 bases of the junction unmatched. In the source study's methods: The assay estimated nucleated cells by amplifying reference gene primers. The assay was immunoSEQ multiplex PCR, and TCRdb's table has in-frame clones only and misses some. V and J calls and clone size are given by that table; D and trimming were obtained from the DNA. The data hold fewer than 250,000 clones, with 84% observed a single time. This entry belongs to a study of blood T cell repertoires in COVID-19. Looking at the study overall: The samples span acute and convalescent COVID-19 from the United States, Italy and Spain. The cDNA or gDNA used as material had been derived from T cells, B-cell-depleted T cells, or PBMCs.

The TCR was taken from a man aged 25-40 years with active or convalescent COVID-19. The chain recombines TRBV3-1 (or the pseudogene TRBV3-2) with TRBJ2-2; 8 bases map to TRBD1. Sequences were obtained from peripheral blood. CDR3 nucleotide sequence: TGTGCCAGCAGCCGAAGACAGGGGACGAACACCGGGGAGCTGTTTTTT. Its protein is CASSRRQGTNTGELFF.